A selection of T cell receptor beta chains follows, all from one sample in a study of T-cell reconstitution after alpha-beta-depleted transplantation in children. TCRdb re-called the PCR reads with MiXCR, one entry per CDR3 protein. The sample yields fewer than 450,000 distinct CDR3 sequences, about a sixth seen once. Source: PBMCs, mostly from graft donor cells, taken 360 days after TCRalphabeta/CD19-depleted stem cell transplant. These receptors all come from a male patient aged 2-10 years who had a stem cell transplant for acute lymphoblastic leukemia, so the T cells may come from the graft donor. CDR3s include the opening cysteine and the closing phenylalanine or tryptophan. The D gene is left open where the match is weak. For some rows the clone size is stated as once, few or many, or as a class when expanded; others skip it.

>-|TRBJ2-1|-|TRBV4-3
CASSQVSHNEQFF
TGCGCCAGCAGCCAAGTATCCCACAATGAGCAGTTCTTC
>few|TRBJ2-7|-|TRBV7-9
CASSAQARSEQYF
TGTGCCAGCAGCGCTCAGGCCCGTAGCGAGCAGTACTTC
>-|TRBJ2-7|-|TRBV4-3
CASSQSQGASEQYF
TGCGCCAGCAGCCAGTCCCAGGGAGCGAGCGAGCAGTACTTC
>many|TRBJ2-7|TRBD1|TRBV12-3/TRBV12-4
CASSLGQVPYEQYF
TGTGCCAGCAGTTTGGGACAGGTCCCCTACGAGCAGTACTTC
>many|TRBJ2-1|TRBD2|TRBV2
CASSEAQRGSNEQFF
TGTGCCAGCAGTGAGGCCCAGCGGGGGTCCAATGAGCAGTTCTTC
>few|TRBJ2-7|-|TRBV7-6
CASSRSTDRTYEQYF
TGTGCCAGCAGCCGGTCGACAGATAGGACCTACGAGCAGTACTTC
>many|TRBJ2-7|-|TRBV9
CASSVGGGRGAQYF
TGTGCCAGCAGCGTAGGAGGGGGAAGAGGGGCGCAGTACTTC
>many|TRBJ2-1|TRBD2|TRBV6-5
CASSYPTREEAGGDNEQFF
TGTGCCAGCAGTTACCCAACTCGGGAAGAGGCGGGAGGGGACAATGAGCAGTTCTTC
>many|TRBJ1-1|-|TRBV6-4
CASSDIEKAFF
TGTGCCAGCAGTGACATCGAAAAGGCTTTCTTT
>few|TRBJ2-2|-|TRBV5-1
CASSWLGGELFF
TGCGCCAGCAGCTGGTTGGGCGGGGAGCTGTTTTTT
>-|TRBJ2-1|-|TRBV7-9
CASSLGLKDNEQFF
TGTGCCAGCAGCTTGGGACTCAAAGACAATGAGCAGTTCTTC
>many|TRBJ1-2|-|TRBV27
CASSQDRANYGYTF
TGTGCCAGCAGTCAAGACAGAGCCAACTATGGCTACACCTTC
>-|TRBJ2-1|TRBD2|TRBV28
CASSPLGTSGSYEQFF
TGTGCCAGCAGCCCACTCGGGACTAGCGGGAGTTATGAGCAGTTCTTC
>many|TRBJ2-2|-|TRBV27
CASRLLGGMMSGELFF
TGTGCCAGCAGGCTTCTGGGCGGGATGATGAGCGGGGAGCTGTTTTTT
>-|TRBJ1-4|-|TRBV29-1
CSAAPGGVANEKLFF
TGCAGCGCCGCGCCGGGGGGGGTTGCTAATGAAAAACTGTTTTTT
>many|TRBJ2-2|-|TRBV28
CASSSPLPGELFF
TGTGCCAGCAGTTCCCCCCTACCCGGGGAGCTGTTTTTT
>many|TRBJ2-3|-|TRBV5-1
CASSLGSHTDTQYF
TGCGCCAGCAGCTTGGGCAGCCACACAGATACGCAGTATTTT
>-|TRBJ1-3|-|TRBV12-3/TRBV12-4
CASSLAAVGNTIYF
TGTGCCAGCAGTTTGGCGGCAGTCGGAAACACCATATATTTT
>-|TRBJ2-7|-|TRBV11-2
CASSFNEQYF
TGTGCCAGCAGCTTTAACGAGCAGTACTTC
>many|TRBJ2-7|TRBD2|TRBV7-2
CASSLGTTYEQYF
TGTGCCAGCAGTTTAGGGACTACGTACGAGCAGTACTTC
>-|TRBJ2-7|-|TRBV28
CASSFFDTGLKEQYF
TGTGCCAGCAGTTTCTTCGATACGGGACTCAAGGAGCAGTACTTC
>-|TRBJ2-2|-|TRBV6-2/TRBV6-3
CASSLHRLRGSGELFF
TGTGCCAGCAGTCTCCACAGGCTACGGGGGTCCGGGGAGCTGTTTTTT
>-|TRBJ2-3|TRBD1|TRBV6-2/TRBV6-3
CASSYLRQGGTDTQYF
TGTGCCAGCAGTTACCTTCGACAGGGAGGCACAGATACGCAGTATTTT
>-|TRBJ2-7|TRBD2|TRBV7-9
CASSFKAGGNEQYF
TGTGCCAGCAGCTTCAAAGCGGGAGGAAACGAGCAGTACTTC
>-|TRBJ2-1|TRBD2|TRBV7-9
CASSLAGGSSHNEQFF
TGTGCCAGCAGCTTAGCGGGAGGGTCCTCACACAATGAGCAGTTCTTC
>-|TRBJ2-1|TRBD2|TRBV5-1
CASSLTLAGGIGNEQFF
TGCGCCAGCAGCTTGACACTAGCGGGAGGAATTGGGAATGAGCAGTTCTTC
>few|TRBJ1-1|TRBD1|TRBV18
CASSPRQGAPNTEAFF
TGTGCCAGCTCACCACGTCAGGGGGCACCGAACACTGAAGCTTTCTTT
>-|TRBJ2-7|-|TRBV6-2/TRBV6-3
CASSYSGVPYEQYF
TGTGCCAGCAGTTACTCTGGCGTTCCCTACGAGCAGTACTTC
>many|TRBJ1-2|-|TRBV3-1
CASSQVSGNYGYTF
TGTGCCAGCAGCCAAGTGTCAGGGAACTATGGCTACACCTTC
>few|TRBJ2-2|TRBD1|TRBV5-1
CASSLAGQGWNTGELFF
TGCGCCAGCAGCTTGGCCGGACAGGGGTGGAACACCGGGGAGCTGTTTTTT
>few|TRBJ2-7|-|TRBV28
CASNRGGYEQYF
TGTGCCAGCAACCGTGGGGGGTACGAGCAGTACTTC
>-|TRBJ2-3|TRBD1|TRBV5-1
CASSSSETGQLPDTQYF
TGCGCCAGCAGCTCCTCCGAGACAGGGCAGTTGCCAGATACGCAGTATTTT
>many|TRBJ2-1|-|TRBV20-1
CSASGDEQFF
TGCAGTGCTAGTGGGGATGAGCAGTTCTTC
>few|TRBJ2-7|-|TRBV5-1
CASSLRLGDGRSYEQYF
TGCGCCAGCAGCTTGAGGCTGGGCGATGGCAGAAGCTACGAGCAGTACTTC
>-|TRBJ2-7|TRBD2|TRBV9
CASSTGGTPTYEQYF
TGTGCCAGCAGCACGGGAGGGACTCCAACCTACGAGCAGTACTTC
>-|TRBJ2-1|-|TRBV7-8
CASSRSGALGDEQFF
TGTGCCAGCAGCCGTTCGGGAGCCCTGGGGGATGAGCAGTTCTTC
>-|TRBJ2-7|-|TRBV4-2
CASSPYLSEGDYPYEQYF
TGTGCCAGCAGCCCCTACCTTTCGGAGGGGGACTACCCTTACGAGCAGTACTTC
>few|TRBJ2-1|-|TRBV7-9
CASSLGAGGRSGEQFF
TGTGCCAGCAGCTTAGGGGCTGGTGGGAGATCGGGTGAGCAGTTCTTC
>many|TRBJ2-1|-|TRBV4-1
CASSQDSRGLSYNEQFF
TGCGCCAGCAGCCAAGATTCCCGTGGCCTCAGCTACAATGAGCAGTTCTTC
>-|TRBJ1-2|-|TRBV5-1
CASSSRVRGDGYTF
TGCGCCAGCAGCTCGCGCGTCAGGGGCGATGGCTACACCTTC
>few|TRBJ2-7|-|TRBV6-2/TRBV6-3
CASSYYSPEQYF
TGTGCCAGCAGTTACTACAGTCCCGAGCAGTACTTC
>-|TRBJ2-7|-|TRBV5-1
CASSTQGGRVYEQYF
TGCGCCAGCAGCACACAAGGGGGACGCGTCTACGAGCAGTACTTC
>-|TRBJ2-5|TRBD1|TRBV20-1
CSARKTTGAPKTQYF
TGCAGTGCCAGGAAGACGACAGGGGCCCCTAAGACCCAGTACTTC
>many|TRBJ2-5|TRBD2|TRBV29-1
CSVEWGGVGRFQETQYF
TGCAGCGTTGAGTGGGGAGGGGTTGGGCGCTTTCAAGAGACCCAGTACTTC
>-|TRBJ1-3|TRBD1|TRBV25-1
CASSETGVGNTIYF
TGTGCCAGCAGCGAAACAGGGGTGGGAAACACCATATATTTT
>-|TRBJ2-7|-|TRBV10-3
CAISGNDNEQYF
TGTGCCATCAGTGGGAATGACAACGAGCAGTATTTC
>-|TRBJ2-3|TRBD2|TRBV7-3
CASSRLAGGMGDTQYF
TGTGCCAGCAGTCGACTAGCGGGAGGGATGGGAGATACGCAGTATTTT
>-|TRBJ2-2|-|TRBV20-1
CSARRGVTGELFF
TGCAGTGCTAGGAGGGGAGTTACCGGGGAGCTGTTTTTT
>-|TRBJ2-5|-|TRBV7-6
CASSLEAEETQYF
TGTGCCAGCAGCTTAGAAGCGGAAGAGACCCAGTACTTC